This TCR beta chain appears in the sequencing data of a study of cytomegalovirus exposure and HLA in healthy donors. Looked up from germline, CDR1 is SQVTM and CDR2 is ANQGSEA. Trimming removed 3 bases at V and 6 bases at J, with 12 bases between. The CDR3 sequence is 13 residues long. Researchers ran the PCR with 60 Vbeta and 13 Jbeta primers. Assay: immunoSEQ multiplex PCR; the TCRdb copy retains only in-frame clones and omits some. Here the sample spans roughly 300,000 clones, just over 85% being singletons. Study results and caveats: Most subjects had HLA-A and HLA-B alleles reportedly predicted accurately by TCR beta sequences. Common viral pathogens seemed to be connected with several of the most significant clusters, according to a later analysis. Serostatus for CMV was the only available immune exposure information.

Remarks on this clone: Its antigen is as yet unknown.

The rearrangement joins TRBV29-1 to TRBJ2-1, with D maybe TRBD2 (6 bases). Sample: PBMCs. This clonotype originated in a man aged 40-49 years in good health and CMV-seropositive. This CDR3 reads CSVETSRGNEQFF. The DNA for the CDR3 is TGCAGCGTTGAGACTAGTAGGGGCAATGAGCAGTTCTTC.